The present TCR beta chain was sequenced within a study of cytomegalovirus exposure and HLA in healthy donors. PCR amplification relied on 60 Vbeta primers (plus 13 Jbeta primers). TCRdb keeps only in-frame clones here, not all; method: immunoSEQ multiplex PCR. The sample includes 110,000 or so clones, about 72% of them seen just once. V lost 0 bases and J lost 4, with 9 bases in between. Germline assignment: CDR1 MNHEY and CDR2 SVGAGI. The CDR3 consists of 14 residues. Sequences were obtained from PBMCs. The source of this sequence is a man between 50 and 59 years old in good health and CMV-seropositive. This chain links TRBV6-5 with TRBJ1-2; the D is unclear. Here the CDR3 DNA reads TGTGCCAGCAGTTACTCCCCGGGAGTCTATGGCTACACCTTC. It is translated as CASSYSPGVYGYTF.